The rows below give T cell receptor beta chains drawn from one sample of a study of tumor and adjacent non-tumor tissue in lung cancer. TCRdb itself ran the multiplex PCR reads through MiXCR, one entry per CDR3 protein. The table includes approximately 130,000 distinct CDR3 sequences, approximately 71% detected once. Sequenced sample: lung tumor tissue. The receptors derive from a man aged 25-45 years with non-small cell lung cancer. Each CDR3 is given with its conserved first and last residue. The D gene is left open where the match is weak. Not all rows give a size; the values are once, few, many and, for expanded clones, a class.

D gene: NA
J gene: TRBJ2-2
clone size: NA
V gene: TRBV20-1
CDR3 DNA: TGTAGTGCTACAAGGTACAGGGAGAGGACCGGGGAACTGTTTTTT
CDR3 protein: CSATRYRERTGELFF

D gene: NA
J gene: TRBJ2-6
clone size: NA
V gene: TRBV4-1
CDR3 DNA: TGCGCCAGCAGCCAAGCGGTCTCTGGGGCCAACGTCCTGATTTTC
CDR3 protein: CASSQAVSGANVLIF

D gene: NA
J gene: TRBJ2-3
clone size: NA
V gene: TRBV5-5
CDR3 DNA: TGTGCCAGCAGTTTGGACCTTAGGGCAGATACGCAGTATTTT
CDR3 protein: CASSLDLRADTQYF

D gene: NA
J gene: TRBJ1-1
clone size: NA
V gene: TRBV20-1
CDR3 DNA: TGCAGTGCTAGATGGGGGCCAACTGAAGCTTTCTTT
CDR3 protein: CSARWGPTEAFF

D gene: NA
J gene: TRBJ1-1
clone size: NA
V gene: TRBV20-1
CDR3 DNA: TGCGGTGCTAGTTACCGTGATGGAGGGACTTTCTTT
CDR3 protein: CGASYRDGGTFF

D gene: TRBD2
J gene: TRBJ2-1
clone size: NA
V gene: TRBV20-1
CDR3 DNA: TGCAATGCTAGACGACATGGGACTAGCGGGATGGGTGAGCAGTTCTTC
CDR3 protein: CNARRHGTSGMGEQFF

D gene: TRBD1
J gene: TRBJ2-5
clone size: NA
V gene: TRBV29-1
CDR3 DNA: TGCAGCGTAGACACCAGGACAGGGGGCCGGGAGACCCAGTACTTC
CDR3 protein: CSVDTRTGGRETQYF

D gene: NA
J gene: TRBJ2-1
clone size: NA
V gene: TRBV24-1
CDR3 DNA: TGTGCCACCAGTGAATTGCGCACAGACAATGAGCAGTTCTTC
CDR3 protein: CATSELRTDNEQFF

D gene: TRBD2
J gene: TRBJ2-3
clone size: NA
V gene: TRBV12-3/TRBV12-4
CDR3 DNA: TGTGCCATTAGATTGGGGCAAGCGGGACCGTCAGATACGCAGTATTTT
CDR3 protein: CAIRLGQAGPSDTQYF

D gene: NA
J gene: TRBJ2-3
clone size: many
V gene: TRBV6-5
CDR3 DNA: TGTGCCAGCAGGATAGGGGGAACGGATACGCAGTATTTT
CDR3 protein: CASRIGGTDTQYF

D gene: TRBD1
J gene: TRBJ1-1
clone size: NA
V gene: TRBV10-3
CDR3 DNA: TGTACCATCAGCTACGGGCAGGGGGCTGAAGCTTTCTTT
CDR3 protein: CTISYGQGAEAFF

D gene: NA
J gene: TRBJ2-6
clone size: NA
V gene: TRBV12-3/TRBV12-4
CDR3 DNA: TGTGCCATCAGTTTAGGGGCCAGTGAGGCCAACGTCCTGACTTTC
CDR3 protein: CAISLGASEANVLTF

D gene: NA
J gene: TRBJ1-6
clone size: NA
V gene: TRBV4-2
CDR3 DNA: TGTGCGAGCAGCCAAGATTGGTCATCCAATTCACCCCTCCACTTT
CDR3 protein: CASSQDWSSNSPLHF

D gene: TRBD1
J gene: TRBJ1-4
clone size: medium-sized
V gene: TRBV4-2
CDR3 DNA: TGTGCCAGCAGCCAAAAGGGACAGGGTGAAAAACTGTTTTTT
CDR3 protein: CASSQKGQGEKLFF

D gene: TRBD1
J gene: TRBJ2-5
clone size: many
V gene: TRBV12-3/TRBV12-4
CDR3 DNA: TGTGCCAGCAGGACGACAGGGCTGGGGACCCAGTACTTC
CDR3 protein: CASRTTGLGTQYF

D gene: NA
J gene: TRBJ1-1
clone size: NA
V gene: TRBV29-1
CDR3 DNA: TGCTGCGTTGACATAGGGGGGGAAAGAGCTTTCTTT
CDR3 protein: CCVDIGGERAFF

D gene: NA
J gene: TRBJ2-5
clone size: NA
V gene: TRBV4-3
CDR3 DNA: TGCGCCAGTAGCCAAGACTGGGGGGTTGGGCGCCAAGAGACCCAGTACTTC
CDR3 protein: CASSQDWGVGRQETQYF

D gene: TRBD2
J gene: TRBJ2-1
clone size: many
V gene: TRBV20-1
CDR3 DNA: TGCAGTGCCGTCAACCCGGGAGGGCCACATGAGCAGTTCTTC
CDR3 protein: CSAVNPGGPHEQFF

D gene: NA
J gene: TRBJ1-1
clone size: NA
V gene: TRBV5-6
CDR3 DNA: TGTGCCAGCAGCTTGTTAATAGCCACTGAAGCCTTCTTT
CDR3 protein: CASSLLIATEAFF

D gene: NA
J gene: TRBJ1-1
clone size: NA
V gene: TRBV11-2
CDR3 DNA: TGTGCCAGCAGAAGACGGGGGGAGACTTTCTTT
CDR3 protein: CASRRRGETFF

D gene: NA
J gene: TRBJ2-3
clone size: NA
V gene: TRBV20-1
CDR3 DNA: TGCAGTGCGAGACAGGGAGGCAGAGATATGCAGTATTTT
CDR3 protein: CSARQGGRDMQYF

D gene: NA
J gene: TRBJ2-6
clone size: NA
V gene: TRBV7-9
CDR3 DNA: TGTGCCAGCACCTTAGCGTGGCAGGGGTATGGGGCCAACGTCCTGACTTTC
CDR3 protein: CASTLAWQGYGANVLTF

D gene: NA
J gene: TRBJ2-2
clone size: NA
V gene: TRBV10-3
CDR3 DNA: TGTGCCATCAGTGAATTGGGGGCGGACACCGGGGAGCTGTTTTTT
CDR3 protein: CAISELGADTGELFF

D gene: NA
J gene: TRBJ2-7
clone size: NA
V gene: TRBV29-1
CDR3 DNA: TGCAGCGTTGAAGGCAACGTAGGAAGAGAGCAGTACTTC
CDR3 protein: CSVEGNVGREQYF

D gene: NA
J gene: TRBJ2-7
clone size: NA
V gene: TRBV6-6
CDR3 DNA: TGTGTCAACAGGTCAGGCGGGACATCGACCTACGAGCAGTACTTC
CDR3 protein: CVNRSGGTSTYEQYF

D gene: NA
J gene: TRBJ2-1
clone size: NA
V gene: TRBV28
CDR3 DNA: TGTGCCAGTAATTCCCCCATAGCGGAGAAGAGCTCCTACAATGAGCACTTCTTC
CDR3 protein: CASNSPIAEKSSYNEHFF

D gene: NA
J gene: TRBJ2-1
clone size: NA
V gene: TRBV2
CDR3 DNA: TGTGCCAGCAGTGAAGAAGGCTACCCCCCGGAGCAGTTCTTC
CDR3 protein: CASSEEGYPPEQFF

D gene: NA
J gene: TRBJ2-7
clone size: few
V gene: TRBV4-3
CDR3 DNA: TGCGCCAGCAGCCAGGACTGGGTTGGGGGCTACGAGCAGTACTTC
CDR3 protein: CASSQDWVGGYEQYF

D gene: NA
J gene: TRBJ2-3
clone size: few
V gene: TRBV5-6
CDR3 DNA: TGTGCCAGCAGCTTGAGGGACGGAATAGGCACAGATACGCAGTATTTT
CDR3 protein: CASSLRDGIGTDTQYF

D gene: TRBD2
J gene: TRBJ2-2
clone size: NA
V gene: TRBV6-5
CDR3 DNA: TGTGCCAGCAGCCCTAGCGGGAGCGGGACCCGGGAGCTGTTTTTT
CDR3 protein: CASSPSGSGTRELFF